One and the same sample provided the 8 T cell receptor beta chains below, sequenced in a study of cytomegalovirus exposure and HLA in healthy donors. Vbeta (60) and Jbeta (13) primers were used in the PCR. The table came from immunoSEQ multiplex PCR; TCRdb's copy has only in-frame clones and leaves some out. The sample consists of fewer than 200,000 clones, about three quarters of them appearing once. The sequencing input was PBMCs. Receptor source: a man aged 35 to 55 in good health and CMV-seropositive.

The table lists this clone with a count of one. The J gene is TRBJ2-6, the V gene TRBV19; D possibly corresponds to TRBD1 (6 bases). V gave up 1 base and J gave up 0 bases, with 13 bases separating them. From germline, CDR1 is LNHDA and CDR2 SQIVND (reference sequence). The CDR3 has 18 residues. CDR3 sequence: CASSIVGTTDSGANVLTF. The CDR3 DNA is TGTGCCAGTAGTATAGTGGGGACAACTGACTCTGGGGCCAACGTCCTGACTTTC.

The CDR3 DNA is TGCAGCGTAGACAGGGGGAGGGAGACCCAGTACTTC. As protein: CSVDRGRETQYF. This rearrangement joins TRBV29-1 to TRBJ2-5; 9 bases line up with TRBD1. The CDR3 sequence is 12 residues long. CDR1 SQVTM and CDR2 ANQGSEA come from the germline V gene. The V gene end was trimmed by 6 bases and the J gene end by 5 bases; junction bases not matched to a gene: 4.

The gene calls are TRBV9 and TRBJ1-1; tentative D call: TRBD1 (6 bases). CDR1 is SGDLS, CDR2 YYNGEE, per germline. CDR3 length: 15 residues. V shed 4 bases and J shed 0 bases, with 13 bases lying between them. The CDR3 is CASSPRTALNTEAFF. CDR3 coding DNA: TGTGCCAGCAGCCCGAGGACAGCTTTGAACACTGAAGCTTTCTTT.

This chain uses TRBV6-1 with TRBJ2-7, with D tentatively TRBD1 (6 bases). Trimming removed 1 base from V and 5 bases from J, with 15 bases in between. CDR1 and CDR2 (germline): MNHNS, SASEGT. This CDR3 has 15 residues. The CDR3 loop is CASSEVGGAKDEQYF. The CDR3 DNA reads TGTGCCAGCAGTGAAGTTGGGGGCGCCAAGGACGAGCAGTACTTC.

The CDR3 DNA follows: TGTGCCAGCAGCCTAGGCGGGGCCAACGTCCTGACTTTC. It specifies CASSLGGANVLTF. V and J are TRBV6-5 and TRBJ2-6; no reliable D call. Germline V gene sequence: CDR1 MNHEY, CDR2 SVGAGI. V was trimmed by 6 bases and J by 4 bases, leaving 7 bases between them. The CDR3 is 13 amino acids.

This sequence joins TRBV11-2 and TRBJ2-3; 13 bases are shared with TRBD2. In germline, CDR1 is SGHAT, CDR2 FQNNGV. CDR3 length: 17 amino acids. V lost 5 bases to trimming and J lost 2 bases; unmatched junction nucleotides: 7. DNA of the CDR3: TGTGCCAGCAGCCTAAGACTAGCGGGAGGACCCACAGATACGCAGTATTTT. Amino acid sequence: CASSLRLAGGPTDTQYF.

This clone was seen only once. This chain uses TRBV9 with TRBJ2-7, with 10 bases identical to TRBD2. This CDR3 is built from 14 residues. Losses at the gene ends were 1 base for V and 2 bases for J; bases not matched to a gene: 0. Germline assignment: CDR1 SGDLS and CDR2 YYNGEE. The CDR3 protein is CASSVTSGAYEQYF. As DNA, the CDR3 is TGTGCCAGCAGCGTAACTAGCGGGGCCTACGAGCAGTACTTC.

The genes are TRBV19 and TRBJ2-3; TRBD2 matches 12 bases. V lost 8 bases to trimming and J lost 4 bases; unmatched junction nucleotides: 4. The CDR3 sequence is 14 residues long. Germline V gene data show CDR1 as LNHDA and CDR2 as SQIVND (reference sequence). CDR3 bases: TGTGCCAGTCAGGGGACTAGCGGGCCAGATACGCAGTATTTT. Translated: CASQGTSGPDTQYF.